Each of the 25 T cell receptor beta chains below was sequenced from the same sample in a study of cytomegalovirus exposure and HLA in healthy donors. PCR involved 60 Vbeta and 13 Jbeta primers. Produced via immunoSEQ multiplex PCR; TCRdb's table is partial and in-frame only. The sample lists some 180,000 clones, 80% seen once, with more than 1.1% in the top ten. Sequencing input: PBMCs. All receptors come from a girl between 5 and 17 years old in good health and CMV-seropositive.

The chain has TRBV27 and TRBJ2-7, with 10 bases that match TRBD1. Losses at the gene ends were 5 bases for V and 10 bases for J; bases not matched to a gene: 14. The length of the CDR3 is 15 residues. CDR1 and CDR2 from the germline V gene are MNHEY and SMNVEV (reference sequence). CDR3 sequence: CASSLYPGTGVSQYF. The CDR3 DNA reads TGTGCCAGCAGTCTTTATCCCGGGACAGGGGTTTCCCAGTACTTC.

This clone has just one count. The junction differs from germline at one of its ends, possibly a read error. The chain recombines TRBV6-4 with TRBJ2-5; a possible D gene is TRBD2 (6 bases). CDR1 MRHNA and CDR2 SNTAGT come from the germline V gene. The CDR3 covers 14 residues. CDR3 bases: TGTGCCGGCAGCCCACGCCGGGACTCAAAGACCCAGTACTTC. Encoded protein: CAGSPRRDSKTQYF.

The gene calls are TRBV6-5 and TRBJ2-7, with a tentative D call TRBD2 (6 bases). Per the germline V gene, CDR1 is MNHEY and CDR2 is SVGAGI. This CDR3 is 15 amino acids long. Trimming took 6 bases from V and 4 from J, leaving 19 bases between them. The DNA of the CDR3 is TGTGCCAGCAGGGAGGAGATGTCAGGAGGGTACGAGCAGTACTTC. Protein sequence: CASREEMSGGYEQYF.

This chain uses TRBV6-1 with TRBJ2-2; TRBD2 matches 8 bases. Germline V gives CDR1 MNHNS, CDR2 SASEGT. CDR3 length equals 15 residues. J gave up 6 bases and V 9 bases, and 12 bases lay outside the gene matches. CDR3 sequence (DNA): TGTGCCAGTGGTCCCCGGGAGGGTTTGTCCGGGGAGCTGTTTTTT. This sequence encodes CASGPREGLSGELFF.

The CDR3 protein is CASSVVARASTDTQYF. Here the CDR3 DNA reads TGTGCCAGCAGCGTAGTAGCCAGGGCTAGCACAGATACGCAGTATTTT. This sequence joins TRBV9 and TRBJ2-3; D may be TRBD1 (5 bases). Germline V CDR1 and CDR2: SGDLS, YYNGEE. Trimming removed 0 bases from V and 0 bases from J, with 11 bases in between. The CDR3 has 16 amino acids.

The chain combines TRBV6-4 with TRBJ1-5; D not resolved. CDR3 size: 13 residues. The ends were cut back, 2 bases at V and 4 bases at J, with 6 bases in the middle. The germline gives CDR1 MRHNA, CDR2 SNTAGT. The CDR3 DNA reads TGTGCCAGCAGTGACCGAGGGAATCAGCCCCAGCATTTT. It specifies CASSDRGNQPQHF.

This clone has more than one count but fewer than ten. The chain's CDR3 is CASSLTRDTEAFF. Here the CDR3 DNA reads TGCGCCAGCAGCTTAACCAGGGATACTGAAGCTTTCTTT. This chain joins TRBV5-1 and TRBJ1-1, with a possible D match to TRBD1 (5 bases). Looked up from germline, CDR1 is SGHRS and CDR2 is YFSETQ. The CDR3 covers 13 residues. Trimming removed 2 bases at V and 5 bases at J, with 10 bases between. The variable domain in full, with the rest retrieved from reference TRBV5-1 and TRBJ1-1, is KAGVTQTPRYLIKTRGQQVTLSCSPISGHRSVSWYQQTPGQGLQFLFEYFSETQRNKGNFPGRFSGRQFSNSRSEMNVSTLELGDSALYLCASSLTRDTEAFFGQGTRLTVV.

About this clone: At the DNA level, this CDR3 is encoded by other sequences in the same sample as well. The V call is TRBV30, the J call TRBJ2-1; possibly TRBD2 for D (6 bases). The CDR3 spans 13 residues. V was clipped by 3 bases and J by 0 bases, with 6 bases between them. Germline CDR1 is GTSNPN and CDR2 is SVGIG (reference sequence). The CDR3 nucleotides are TGTGCCTGGAGCGGGAGCTCCTACAATGAGCAGTTCTTC. Protein sequence: CAWSGSSYNEQFF.

This chain joins TRBV7-9 and TRBJ1-2; unclear D gene. The CDR3 extends over 14 amino acids. Germline values: CDR1 SEHNR, CDR2 FQNEAQ (reference sequence). V lost 1 base to trimming and J lost 8 bases, with 14 bases between them. This chain's CDR3 is CASSLDAGFLGYTF. CDR3 nucleotide sequence: TGTGCCAGCAGCTTAGATGCGGGGTTCCTGGGCTACACCTTC.

The rearrangement links TRBV19 to TRBJ1-1, with D possibly TRBD1 on 5 matching bases. Trimming took 5 bases from V and 3 from J, leaving 7 bases between them. The CDR3 is 12 amino acids. In germline, CDR1 is LNHDA, CDR2 SQIVND (reference sequence). In DNA form, the CDR3 reads TGTGCCAGTAGTGTACAGGACACTGAAGCTTTCTTT. It codes for CASSVQDTEAFF.

The J gene is TRBJ2-7, the V gene TRBV9; TRBD2 matches 7 bases. Losses at the gene ends were 3 bases for V and 7 bases for J; bases not matched to a gene: 19. This CDR3 is 17 amino acids long. CDR1 is SGDLS and CDR2 is YYNGEE in the germline V gene. The CDR3 DNA is TGTGCCAGCAGCGCACGGGGGGTAGCGGGCCCACGGGGAGAGCAGTACTTC. Amino acids: CASSARGVAGPRGEQYF.

The rearrangement links TRBV5-1 to TRBJ1-2; 7 bases map to TRBD1. Germline CDR1 SGHRS, CDR2 YFSETQ. CDR3 length: 16 amino acids. The J segment lost 0 bases and the V segment lost 2 bases, leaving 7 bases of the junction unmatched. CDR3 sequence (DNA): TGCGCCAGCAGCTTTCTTTCAGGGGGGCCTAACTATGGCTACACCTTC. Its protein is CASSFLSGGPNYGYTF.

This clone has a handful of counts. The V call is TRBV2, the J call TRBJ2-1; TRBD1 matches at 7 bases. CDR3 size: 15 residues. The germline V gene has CDR1 SNHLY and CDR2 FYNNEI. Losses at the gene ends were 3 bases for V and 4 bases for J; bases not matched to a gene: 6. CDR3 DNA sequence: TGTGCCAGCAGTGAGGCACAGGGGACGTACAATGAGCAGTTCTTC. Translating it yields CASSEAQGTYNEQFF.

This clone was counted once. The rearrangement links TRBV25-1 to TRBJ1-2; D gene unclear. CDR3 length equals 13 residues. V lost 0 bases, J lost 3 bases, and 5 bases lay in between. Germline V gene sequence: CDR1 MGHDK, CDR2 SYGVNS. CDR3 amino acids: CASSEYQDYGYTF. The CDR3 nucleotides read TGTGCCAGCAGTGAATATCAGGACTATGGCTACACCTTC.

This chain joins TRBV27 and TRBJ2-3; D unresolved. Trimming took 4 bases from V and 9 from J, leaving 8 bases between them. This CDR3 spans 11 amino acids. CDR1 is MNHEY and CDR2 is SMNVEV in the germline V gene (reference sequence). The CDR3 loop is CASSYSGTQYF. The CDR3 coding sequence is TGTGCCAGCAGTTATTCAGGAACGCAGTATTTT.

CDR3 loop: CASTRDRGTYEQYF. CDR3 DNA sequence: TGTGCCAGCACTCGGGACAGGGGAACCTACGAGCAGTACTTC. The chain couples TRBV6-1 to TRBJ2-7; 10 positions match TRBD1. The CDR3 runs 14 residues. Germline V CDR1 and CDR2: MNHNS, SASEGT. V lost 7 bases and J lost 2; bases outside the gene matches: 5.

In its sample, this clone was seen a few times. The chain employs TRBV5-4 and TRBJ1-1; no clear D. CDR3 size: 12 residues. Trimming shortened V by 9 bases and J by 1 base, and 10 bases separated the two germline ends. Per germline, CDR1 SGHNT and CDR2 YYREEE (reference sequence). In DNA, the CDR3 is TGTGCCACCCACGGGTGGAACACTGAAGCTTTCTTT. Amino acids: CATHGWNTEAFF.

As regards this clone: This same CDR3 is encoded by further DNA sequences in the sample. The V gene is TRBV5-4, the J gene TRBJ2-1; the D gene is possibly TRBD2 (5 bases). V lost 1 base and J 0 bases, leaving 8 bases between the germline ends. CDR1 and CDR2 from the germline V gene are SGHNT and YYREEE (reference sequence). The CDR3 spans 15 residues. CDR3 in amino acids: CASSLRGSSYNEQFF. The CDR3 nucleotides are TGTGCCAGCAGCTTGCGGGGAAGCTCCTACAATGAGCAGTTCTTC.

The V call is TRBV5-6, the J call TRBJ2-3; 7 bases line up with TRBD1. The germline CDR1 and CDR2 sequences are SGHDT and YYEEEE. The CDR3 has 15 residues. Trimming removed 0 bases from V and 3 bases from J; junction bases left unmatched: 4. Written as DNA, the CDR3 is TGTGCCAGCAGCTTGGGAGGGGGCGGGACAGATACGCAGTATTTT. Amino acids: CASSLGGGGTDTQYF.

There are a few counts of this clone. J is TRBJ1-1 and V is TRBV18; D not resolved. The CDR3 spans 13 residues. Trimming stripped 5 bases from V and 1 base from J, with 8 bases between. Per germline, CDR1 KGHSH and CDR2 LQKENI. Here the CDR3 reads CASSRGTNTEAFF. In DNA, the CDR3 is TGTGCCAGCTCAAGAGGAACGAACACTGAAGCTTTCTTT.

The J gene is TRBJ2-6, the V gene TRBV5-1; 7 bases match TRBD1. CDR1 SGHRS and CDR2 YFSETQ come from the germline V gene. J gave up 3 bases and V 7 bases, and 4 bases lay outside the gene matches. The CDR3 consists of 14 residues. The CDR3 nucleotides read TGCGCCAGCTCAGACAGGGATGGGGCCAACGTCCTGACTTTC. This gives the protein CASSDRDGANVLTF.

The chain joins TRBV5-5 to TRBJ1-1, with a possible D match to TRBD1 (5 bases). The V end was cut by 1 base, the J end by 0 bases, with 13 bases between. Germline V gene sequence: CDR1 SGHKS, CDR2 YYEKEE (reference sequence). This CDR3 is built from 16 residues. CDR3 sequence: CASSLKGQGMNTEAFF. The CDR3 bases are TGTGCCAGCAGCTTGAAGGGGCAGGGAATGAACACTGAAGCTTTCTTT.

The table lists this clone with a few counts. This sequence joins TRBV10-3 and TRBJ2-7; 13 bases line up with TRBD2. This CDR3 has 15 residues. The V gene end was trimmed by 11 bases and the J gene end by 2 bases; junction bases not matched to a gene: 9. Germline V gene sequence: CDR1 ENHRY, CDR2 SYGVKD. CDR3 region: CASSEGLAGAYEQYF. Here the CDR3 DNA reads TGTGCCTCCTCAGAAGGACTAGCGGGGGCCTACGAGCAGTACTTC.

This clone showed up just a few times. V usage is TRBV27 and J usage is TRBJ2-1; 7 bases map to TRBD2. Germline V CDR1 and CDR2: MNHEY, SMNVEV (reference sequence). Trimming took 5 bases from V and 6 from J; bases not matched to a gene: 13. This CDR3 is built from 16 residues. The DNA for the CDR3 is TGTGCCAGCAGTCAACTGACTAGCTTGTCCGTCAATGAGCAGTTCTTC. Encoded protein: CASSQLTSLSVNEQFF.

The chain uses TRBV6-1 and TRBJ1-5; the D gene is possibly TRBD1 (5 bases). The CDR3 extends over 12 amino acids. The germline gives CDR1 MNHNS, CDR2 SASEGT. V dropped 6 bases and J dropped 7 bases, with 10 bases sitting between them. CDR3 sequence reads: CASRGVEQPQHF. CDR3 nucleotides: TGTGCCAGCAGAGGGGTGGAGCAGCCCCAGCATTTT.